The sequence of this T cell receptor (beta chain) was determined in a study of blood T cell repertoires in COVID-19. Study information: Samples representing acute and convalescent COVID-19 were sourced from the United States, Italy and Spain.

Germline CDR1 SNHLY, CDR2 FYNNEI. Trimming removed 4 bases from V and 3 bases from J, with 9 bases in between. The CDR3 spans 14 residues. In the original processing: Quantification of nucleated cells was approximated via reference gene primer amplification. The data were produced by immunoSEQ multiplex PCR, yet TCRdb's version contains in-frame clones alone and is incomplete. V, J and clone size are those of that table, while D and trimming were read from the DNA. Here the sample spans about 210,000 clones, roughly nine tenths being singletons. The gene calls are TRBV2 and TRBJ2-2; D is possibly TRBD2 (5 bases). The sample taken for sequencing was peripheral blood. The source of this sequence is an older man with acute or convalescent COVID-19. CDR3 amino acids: CASSAERYTGELFF. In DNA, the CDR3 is TGTGCCAGCAGTGCGGAGCGGTACACCGGGGAGCTGTTTTTT.